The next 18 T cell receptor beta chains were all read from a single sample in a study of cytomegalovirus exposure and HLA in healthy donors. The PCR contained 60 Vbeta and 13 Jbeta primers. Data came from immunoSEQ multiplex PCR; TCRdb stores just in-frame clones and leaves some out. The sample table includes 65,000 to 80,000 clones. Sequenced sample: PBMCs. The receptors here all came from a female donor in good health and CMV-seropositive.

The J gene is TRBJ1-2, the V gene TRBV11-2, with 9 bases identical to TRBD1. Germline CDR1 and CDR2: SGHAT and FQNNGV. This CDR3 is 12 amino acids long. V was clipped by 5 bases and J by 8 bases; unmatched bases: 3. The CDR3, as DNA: TGTGCCAGCAGCCCCACAGGGGGCGGCTACACCTTC. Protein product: CASSPTGGGYTF.

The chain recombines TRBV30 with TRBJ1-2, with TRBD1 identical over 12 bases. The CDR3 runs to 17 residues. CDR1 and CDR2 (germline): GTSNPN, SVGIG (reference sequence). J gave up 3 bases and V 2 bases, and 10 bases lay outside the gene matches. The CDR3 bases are TGTGCCTGGAGTCGGTCCCGGGACAGGGGGCGGGACTATGGCTACACCTTC. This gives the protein CAWSRSRDRGRDYGYTF.

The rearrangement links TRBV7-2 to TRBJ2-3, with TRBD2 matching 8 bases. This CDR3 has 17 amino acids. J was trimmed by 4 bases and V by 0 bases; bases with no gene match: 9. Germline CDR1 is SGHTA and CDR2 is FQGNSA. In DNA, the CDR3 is TGTGCCAGCAGCTTAGCGCAAGGACTAGCTGTCGCAGATACGCAGTATTTT. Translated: CASSLAQGLAVADTQYF.

The CDR3 region is CASGQQGNYGYTF. CDR3 nucleotide sequence: TGTGCCAGTGGCCAACAGGGTAACTATGGCTACACCTTC. V and J are TRBV19 and TRBJ1-2; tentative D call: TRBD1 (6 bases). There are 13 residues in the CDR3. Trimming stripped 8 bases from V and 1 base from J, with 11 bases between. Germline V gene sequence: CDR1 LNHDA, CDR2 SQIVND (reference sequence).

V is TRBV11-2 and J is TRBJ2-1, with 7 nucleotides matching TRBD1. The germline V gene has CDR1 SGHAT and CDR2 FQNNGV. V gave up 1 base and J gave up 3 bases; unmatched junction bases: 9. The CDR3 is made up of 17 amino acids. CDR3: CASSLVELDRDYNEQFF. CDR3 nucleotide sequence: TGTGCCAGCAGCTTAGTAGAACTAGACAGGGACTACAATGAGCAGTTCTTC. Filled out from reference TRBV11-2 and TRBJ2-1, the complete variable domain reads EAGVAQSPRYKIIEKRQSVAFWCNPISGHATLYWYQQILGQGPKLLIQFQNNGVVDDSQLPKDRFSAERLKGVDSTLKIQPAKLEDSAVYLCASSLVELDRDYNEQFFGPGTRLTVL.

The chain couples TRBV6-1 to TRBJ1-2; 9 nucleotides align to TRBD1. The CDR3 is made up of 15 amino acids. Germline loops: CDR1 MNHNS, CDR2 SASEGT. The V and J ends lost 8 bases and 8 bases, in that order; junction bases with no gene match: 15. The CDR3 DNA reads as TGTGCCAGCGGCCGGGACAGGGACCTATACGAGGGCTACACCTTC. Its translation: CASGRDRDLYEGYTF.

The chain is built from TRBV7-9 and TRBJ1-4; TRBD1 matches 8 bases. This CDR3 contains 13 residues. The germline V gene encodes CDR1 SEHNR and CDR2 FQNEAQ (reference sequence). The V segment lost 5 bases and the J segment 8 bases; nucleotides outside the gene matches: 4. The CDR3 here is CASSQRTGEKLFF. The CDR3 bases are TGTGCCAGCAGCCAAAGGACAGGGGAAAAACTGTTTTTT.

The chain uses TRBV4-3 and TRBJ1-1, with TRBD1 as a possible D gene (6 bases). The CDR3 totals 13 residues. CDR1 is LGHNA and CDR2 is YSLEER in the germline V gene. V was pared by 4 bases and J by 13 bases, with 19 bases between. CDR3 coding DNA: TGCGCCAGCAGCCTAGTAACCCGGGACACCGTTTTCTTT. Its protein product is CASSLVTRDTVFF.

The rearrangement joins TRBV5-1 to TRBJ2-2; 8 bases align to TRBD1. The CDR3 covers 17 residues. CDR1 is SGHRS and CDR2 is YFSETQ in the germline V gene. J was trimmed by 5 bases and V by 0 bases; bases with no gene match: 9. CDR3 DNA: TGCGCCAGCAGCTTGGCCGGACAGGGTGGGAAAACCGGGGAGCTGTTTTTT. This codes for CASSLAGQGGKTGELFF.

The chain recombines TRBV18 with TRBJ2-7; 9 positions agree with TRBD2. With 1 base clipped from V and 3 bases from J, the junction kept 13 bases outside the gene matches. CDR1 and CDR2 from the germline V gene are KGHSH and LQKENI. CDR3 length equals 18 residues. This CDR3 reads CASSPQPISGSYLYEQYF. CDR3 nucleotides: TGTGCCAGCTCACCACAACCGATTAGCGGGAGCTACCTCTACGAGCAGTACTTC.

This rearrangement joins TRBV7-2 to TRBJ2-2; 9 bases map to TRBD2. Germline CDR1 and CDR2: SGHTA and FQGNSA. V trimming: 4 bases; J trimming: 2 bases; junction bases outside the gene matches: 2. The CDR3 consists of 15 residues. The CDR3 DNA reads TGTGCCAGCAGCTGGGGACTAGCCAACACCGGGGAGCTGTTTTTT. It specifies CASSWGLANTGELFF.

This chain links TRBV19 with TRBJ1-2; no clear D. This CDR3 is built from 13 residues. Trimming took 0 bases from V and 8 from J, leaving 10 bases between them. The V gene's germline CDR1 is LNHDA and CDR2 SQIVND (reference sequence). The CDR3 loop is CASSIDSDIGYTF. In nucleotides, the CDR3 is TGTGCCAGTAGTATAGATTCCGACATCGGCTACACCTTC.

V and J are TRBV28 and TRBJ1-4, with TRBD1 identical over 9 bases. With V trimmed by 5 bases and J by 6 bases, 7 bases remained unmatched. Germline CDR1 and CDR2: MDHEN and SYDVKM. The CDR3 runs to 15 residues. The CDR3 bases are TGTGCCAGCAGTCCGAACAGGGGGCTGGATGAAAAACTGTTTTTT. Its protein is CASSPNRGLDEKLFF.

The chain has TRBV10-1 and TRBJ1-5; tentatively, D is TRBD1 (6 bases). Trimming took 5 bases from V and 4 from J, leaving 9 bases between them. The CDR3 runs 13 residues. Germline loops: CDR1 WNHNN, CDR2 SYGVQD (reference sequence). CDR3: CASSPTGNQPQHF. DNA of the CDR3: TGCGCCAGCAGTCCCACAGGGAATCAGCCCCAGCATTTT.

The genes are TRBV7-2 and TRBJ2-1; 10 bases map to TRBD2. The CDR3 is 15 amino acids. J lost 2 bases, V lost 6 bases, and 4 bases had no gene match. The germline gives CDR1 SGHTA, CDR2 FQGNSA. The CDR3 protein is CASRISGGTYNEQFF. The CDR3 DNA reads TGTGCCAGCAGAATTAGCGGGGGGACCTACAATGAGCAGTTCTTC.

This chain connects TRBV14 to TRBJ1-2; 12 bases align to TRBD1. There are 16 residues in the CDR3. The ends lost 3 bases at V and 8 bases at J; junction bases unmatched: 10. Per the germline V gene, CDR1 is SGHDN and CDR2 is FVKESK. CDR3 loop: CASSQGWDRGLGGYTF. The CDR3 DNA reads TGTGCCAGCAGCCAGGGATGGGACAGGGGGCTAGGAGGCTACACCTTC.

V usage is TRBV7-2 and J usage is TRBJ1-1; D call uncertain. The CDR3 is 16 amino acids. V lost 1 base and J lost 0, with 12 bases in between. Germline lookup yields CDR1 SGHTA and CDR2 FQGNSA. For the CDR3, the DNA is TGTGCCAGCAGCTTAGAGAGAGCCCTCATGAACACTGAAGCTTTCTTT. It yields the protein CASSLERALMNTEAFF.

The CDR3 nucleotides read TGTGCCAGCAGACCCGGGACAGCCAACACCGGGGAGCTGTTTTTT. Translated, it gives CASRPGTANTGELFF. The chain has TRBV5-4 and TRBJ2-2; 7 positions agree with TRBD1. With V trimmed by 5 bases and J by 2 bases, 6 bases remained unmatched. CDR3 length equals 15 residues. The germline gives CDR1 SGHNT, CDR2 YYREEE (reference sequence).